The T cell receptor beta chain under discussion was sequenced for a study of blood T cell repertoires in COVID-19 (dated by TCRdb to 2018 to 2020). Describing the broader study: Samples covering the acute and convalescent phases of COVID-19 were provided by collaborators in the United States, Italy and Spain. The material from the prospective study consisted of cDNA or gDNA derived from T cells, B-cell-depleted T cells, or PBMCs. The dataset comprised deeply sampled blood TCRbeta repertoires from subjects exposed to, actively infected with, or recovered from COVID-19. The repertoires were released in a freely available public database intended as a resource for research on the immune response to SARS-CoV-2. The samples were drawn from two sources: the first 160 participants of the ongoing ImmuneRACE study, and 1,000 to 1,500 subjects contributed by 6 global collaborators. The sample metadata nearly always contained a de-identified subject ID, COVID-19 status, age in years and sex. Where available, HLA class I and class II types were taken from metadata supplied by the sample provider and were not determined by assay-based typing.

TCRbeta CDR3 regions were amplified from genomic DNA by means of the immunoSEQ Assay, a bias-controlled multiplex PCR. In the original analysis: The number of nucleated cells in each sample was estimated from the amplification of reference gene primers within the assay. To quantify the absolute abundance of each unique TCRbeta CDR3 rearrangement, sequence reads were collapsed and filtered. For each sample, productive Simpson clonality was calculated by taking the square root of Simpson's diversity index across productive rearrangements. TCRdb carries this immuneACCESS record with in-frame sequences only. Its versions omit some clonotypes, under half of them owing to an unresolved V gene in the studies checked, with the rest unexplained. V and J calls and clone size come straight from that table; D and trimming were deduced from the DNA. The sample includes roughly 56,000 clones, with about nine tenths observed a single time. The top ten clonotypes cover roughly 6% of the sample.

Broader findings and caveats from the paper: How much clinical and demographic metadata was included differed by source and by participant, and the metadata was provided uncurated.

This clone was observed once. This clone's antigen is unknown. One base away there is no much larger clone; base qualities are not given. Collaborating institutions collected whole blood in K2EDTA tubes following their own protocols. For TCRbeta analysis, collaborators shipped samples in one of three forms: frozen whole blood, isolated PBMCs, or DNA extracted from either of those sample types. The TCR originated in a man aged 45-65 years with active COVID-19. Sequenced: peripheral blood.

The sequenced DNA is TGTGCCAGCAGCGTAACGGACTTCTACCACAATCAGCCCCAGCATTTT. The resulting protein is CASSVTDFYHNQPQHF. The receptor chain draws on TRBV14 and TRBJ1-5, with the D gene too uncertain to name. The CDR3 goes from the cysteine to the phenylalanine over 16 residues. The only DNA kept is the CDR3, 48 bases in frame from the first base. V drops 5 bases and J drops 3 bases, leaving 17 bases in between. The CDR1 and CDR2 encoded by the germline V gene are SGHDN and FVKESK.